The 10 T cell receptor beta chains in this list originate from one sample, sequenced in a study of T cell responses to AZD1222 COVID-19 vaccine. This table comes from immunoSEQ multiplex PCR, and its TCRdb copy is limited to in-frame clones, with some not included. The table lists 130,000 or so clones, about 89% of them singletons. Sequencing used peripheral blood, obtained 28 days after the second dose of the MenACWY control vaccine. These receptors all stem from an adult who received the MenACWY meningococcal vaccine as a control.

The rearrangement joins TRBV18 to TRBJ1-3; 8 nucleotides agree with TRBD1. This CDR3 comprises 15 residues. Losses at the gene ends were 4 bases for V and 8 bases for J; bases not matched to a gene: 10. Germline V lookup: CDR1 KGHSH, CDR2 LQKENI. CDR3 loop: CASSLGTGFVDTIYF. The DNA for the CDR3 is TGTGCCAGCTCACTAGGGACAGGTTTCGTCGACACCATATATTTT.

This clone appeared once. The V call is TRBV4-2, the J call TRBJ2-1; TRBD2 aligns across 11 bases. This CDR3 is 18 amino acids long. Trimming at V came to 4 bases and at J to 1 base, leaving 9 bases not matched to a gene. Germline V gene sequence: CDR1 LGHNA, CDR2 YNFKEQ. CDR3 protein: CASSPGTSGEISYNEQFF. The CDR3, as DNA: TGTGCCAGCAGCCCCGGGACTAGCGGAGAGATTTCCTACAATGAGCAGTTCTTC.

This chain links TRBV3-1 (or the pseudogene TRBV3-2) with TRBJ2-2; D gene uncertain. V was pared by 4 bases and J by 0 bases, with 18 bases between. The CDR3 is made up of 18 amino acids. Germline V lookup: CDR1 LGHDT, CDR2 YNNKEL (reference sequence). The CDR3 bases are TGTGCCAGCAGCCCGCATAGTAATCTGCCTCCGAACACCGGGGAGCTGTTTTTT. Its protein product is CASSPHSNLPPNTGELFF.

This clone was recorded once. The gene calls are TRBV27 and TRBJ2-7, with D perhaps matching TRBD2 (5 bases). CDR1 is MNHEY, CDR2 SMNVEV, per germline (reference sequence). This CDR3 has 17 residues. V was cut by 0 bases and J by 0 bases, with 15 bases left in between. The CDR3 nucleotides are TGTGCCAGCAGTTTATCGCTACAGCTGGGGAGCTCCTACGAGCAGTACTTC. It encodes CASSLSLQLGSSYEQYF.

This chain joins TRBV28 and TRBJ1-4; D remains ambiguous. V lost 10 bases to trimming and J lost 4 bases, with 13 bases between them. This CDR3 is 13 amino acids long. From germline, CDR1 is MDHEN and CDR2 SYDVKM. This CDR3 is CAIGGGVNEKLFF. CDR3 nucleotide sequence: TGTGCCATCGGAGGTGGAGTTAATGAAAAACTGTTTTTT. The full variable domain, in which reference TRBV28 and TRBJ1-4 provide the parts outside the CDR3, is DVKVTQSSRYLVKRTGEKVFLECVQDMDHENMFWYRQDPGLGLRLIYFSYDVKMKEKGDIPEGYSVSREKKERFSLILESASTNQTSMYLCAIGGGVNEKLFFGSGTQLSVL.

The CDR3 DNA reads as TGTGCCAGCAGCTTTTGGACAGGGACGCGAGGGGCCAACGTCCTGACTTTC. Its translation: CASSFWTGTRGANVLTF. The chain links TRBV5-4 to TRBJ2-6; 8 bases match TRBD1. CDR1 SGHNT and CDR2 YYREEE come from the germline V gene (reference sequence). V dropped 2 bases and J dropped 4; count of bases not matched to a gene: 8. This CDR3 has 17 residues.

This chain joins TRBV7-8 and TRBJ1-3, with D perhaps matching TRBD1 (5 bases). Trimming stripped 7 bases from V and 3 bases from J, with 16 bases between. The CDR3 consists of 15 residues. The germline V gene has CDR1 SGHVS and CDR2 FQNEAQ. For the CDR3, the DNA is TGTGCCAGCAATCCGGACAACGAGGTTGGAAACACCATATATTTT. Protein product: CASNPDNEVGNTIYF. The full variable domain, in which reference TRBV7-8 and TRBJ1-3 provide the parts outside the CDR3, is GAGVSQSPRYKVAKRGQDVALRCDPISGHVSLFWYQQALGQGPEFLTYFQNEAQLDKSGLPSDRFFAERPEGSVSTLKIQRTQQEDSAVYLCASNPDNEVGNTIYFGEGSWLTVV.

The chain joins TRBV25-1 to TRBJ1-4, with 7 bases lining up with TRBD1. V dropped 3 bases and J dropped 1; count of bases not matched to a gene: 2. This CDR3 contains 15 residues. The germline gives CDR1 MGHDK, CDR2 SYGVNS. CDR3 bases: TGTGCCAGCAGTGAGACAGGGCTAACTAATGAAAAACTGTTTTTT. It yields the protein CASSETGLTNEKLFF.

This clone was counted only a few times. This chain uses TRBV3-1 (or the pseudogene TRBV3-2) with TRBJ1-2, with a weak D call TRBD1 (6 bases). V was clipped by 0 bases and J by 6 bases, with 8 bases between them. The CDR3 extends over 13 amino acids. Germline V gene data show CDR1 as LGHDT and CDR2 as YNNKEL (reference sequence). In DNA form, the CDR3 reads TGTGCCAGCAGCCAAGAAAGACAGGATGGCTACACCTTC. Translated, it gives CASSQERQDGYTF.

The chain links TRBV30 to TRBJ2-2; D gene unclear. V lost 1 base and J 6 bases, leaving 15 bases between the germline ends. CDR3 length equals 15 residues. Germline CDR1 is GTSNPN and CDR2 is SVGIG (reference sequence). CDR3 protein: CAWSGAGSSPGELFF. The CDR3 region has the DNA TGTGCCTGGAGTGGGGCCGGATCTTCCCCCGGGGAGCTGTTTTTT.